The present T cell receptor (beta chain) was sequenced within a study of CD8 T cells in Susac syndrome. Trimming removed 6 bases from V and 8 bases from J, with 19 bases in between. The CDR3 sequence is 15 residues long. RNA, at roughly 0.45 to 1 ug, was reverse transcribed with random hexamers. TCRdb reprocessed the immunoSEQ multiplex PCR reads with MiXCR, giving one entry per CDR3 protein. The sample has around 110,000 distinct CDR3 sequences; 95% to 96% are singletons. The source is a human donor with Susac syndrome. The chain has TRBV12-3 or TRBV12-4 and TRBJ2-2; D unclear. The sequenced material came from CD4+ T cells from PBMCs. CDR3 bases: TGTGCCAGCAGCAAGATCTATCCCTCCTTAGGGGAGCTGTTTTTT. Translation gives CASSKIYPSLGELFF.